A single sample gave rise to the 6 T cell receptor beta chains below, sequenced in a study of lymphopenia after photon versus proton radiotherapy. TCRdb's table, derived via immunoSEQ multiplex PCR, lists solely in-frame clones and lacks some. The table includes some 70,000 clones, 87% detected once. The material sequenced was peripheral blood, taken from a patient treated with proton-based radiotherapy. These receptors were taken from an elderly man with esophageal cancer.

V gene TRBV5-1 combines with J gene TRBJ2-2, with 7 bases aligning to TRBD2. This CDR3 is built from 17 residues. The germline CDR1 and CDR2 sequences are SGHRS and YFSETQ. Trimming cost V 1 base and J 1 base; bases outside gene matches: 7. CDR3 DNA sequence: TGCGCCAGCAGCTTGAAGGGCGGCGGGAGGAACACCGGGGAGCTGTTTTTT. Its protein is CASSLKGGGRNTGELFF.

The chain couples TRBV19 to TRBJ1-2, with a tentative D call TRBD1 (5 bases). Germline V gene lookup returns CDR1 LNHDA and CDR2 SQIVND (reference sequence). This CDR3 has 16 amino acids. V dropped 6 bases and J dropped 2 bases, with 19 bases sitting between them. The CDR3 nucleotides read TGTGCCAGTAGGGCCCCAGAGGCAGGGACCAACTATGGCTACACCTTC. Encoded protein: CASRAPEAGTNYGYTF. Filled out from reference TRBV19 and TRBJ1-2, the complete variable domain reads DGGITQSPKYLFRKEGQNVTLSCEQNLNHDAMYWYRQDPGQGLRLIYYSQIVNDFQKGDIAEGYSVSREKKESFPLTVTSAQKNPTAFYLCASRAPEAGTNYGYTFGSGTRLTVV.

The chain carries TRBV10-2 and TRBJ1-6, with D unresolved. This CDR3 comprises 15 residues. Germline CDR1 and CDR2: WSHSY and SAAADI. V lost 6 bases, J lost 10 bases, and 19 bases lay in between. In nucleotides, the CDR3 is TGCGCCAGCAGCATTAGTCGGAGAGGGTCCTCACCCCTCCACTTT. Its protein is CASSISRRGSSPLHF.

The chain is built from TRBV4-3 and TRBJ2-7; D ambiguous. The V end was cut by 5 bases, the J end by 5 bases, with 7 bases between. The CDR3 runs 11 residues. CDR1 LGHNA and CDR2 YSLEER come from the germline V gene. CDR3 bases: TGCGCCAGCAGCATAGGGAACGAGCAGTACTTC. It encodes CASSIGNEQYF.

The rearrangement links TRBV10-3 to TRBJ1-3; D gene unclear. The germline CDR1 and CDR2 sequences are ENHRY and SYGVKD. This CDR3 has 15 amino acids. V was pared by 0 bases and J by 2 bases, with 8 bases between. This chain's CDR3 is CAISESAGTGNTIYF. The CDR3 nucleotides read TGTGCCATCAGTGAGTCTGCGGGGACTGGAAACACCATATATTTT.

The V and J genes are TRBV6-1 and TRBJ2-2; D not resolved. The V and J ends lost 3 bases and 6 bases respectively, with 11 bases between them. The CDR3 consists of 14 residues. From germline, CDR1 is MNHNS and CDR2 SASEGT. The CDR3 region is CASSEGPVAGELFF. The CDR3 DNA is TGTGCCAGCAGTGAGGGCCCCGTCGCCGGGGAGCTGTTTTTT.